The 21 T cell receptor beta chains given below trace back to one sample, sequenced in a study of beta chain features in type 1 diabetes. Sequenced material consisted of expressed TCRB transcripts (all of the isolated RNA was reverse transcribed). The assay was immunoSEQ multiplex PCR, and TCRdb's table has in-frame clones only and misses some. The table records about half a million clones, approximately 28% of them present only once. The sequencing input was naive CD4+ T cells from blood. Every receptor here comes from a man between 18 and 29 years old in good health.

The chain has TRBV6-6 and TRBJ2-3, with D perhaps TRBD1 (6 bases). The CDR3 spans 14 residues. The V gene's germline CDR1 is MNHNY and CDR2 SVGAGI (reference sequence). Trimming stripped 8 bases from V and 3 bases from J, with 15 bases between. The CDR3 nucleotides read TGTGCCAGCGGTCCAACAGGGAGAACAGATACGCAGTATTTT. This gives the protein CASGPTGRTDTQYF.

The chain has TRBV19 and TRBJ2-6, with D perhaps being TRBD1 or TRBD2 (5 bases each). The CDR3 sequence is 15 residues long. CDR1 and CDR2 from the germline V gene are LNHDA and SQIVND (reference sequence). The ends were cut back, 5 bases at V and 1 base at J, with 9 bases in the middle. CDR3 sequence (DNA): TGTGCCAGTAGTCCCTGGGGGTCTGGGGCCAACGTCCTGACTTTC. Amino acid sequence: CASSPWGSGANVLTF.

In its sample, this clone was seen a few times. This CDR3 is CSVSGLYQETQYF. CDR3 nucleotides: TGCAGCGTATCTGGACTGTACCAAGAGACCCAGTACTTC. This chain joins TRBV29-1 and TRBJ2-5; a weak D match, TRBD2 (5 bases). This CDR3 comprises 13 residues. Germline V lookup: CDR1 SQVTM, CDR2 ANQGSEA. V lost 6 bases to trimming and J lost 0 bases, with 11 bases between them.

In this sample, this clone turned up once. This sample also contains other DNA sequences that code for the same CDR3. V gene TRBV5-1 combines with J gene TRBJ2-3; D unclear. Trimming removed 2 bases from V and 1 base from J, with 5 bases in between. The CDR3 covers 13 residues. The germline gives CDR1 SGHRS, CDR2 YFSETQ. The CDR3 DNA follows: TGCGCCAGCAGCTTCCCGGGCACAGATACGCAGTATTTT. The encoded protein is CASSFPGTDTQYF.

The chain carries TRBV4-1 and TRBJ2-5, with D possibly matching TRBD2 (5 bases). The CDR3 has 14 residues. Germline loops: CDR1 MGHRA, CDR2 YSYEKL. Trimming removed 1 base from V and 5 bases from J, with 11 bases in between. The CDR3 DNA follows: TGCGCCAGCAGCCAAGTCAAGGGCGGGGAGACCCAGTACTTC. Residues: CASSQVKGGETQYF.

This clone came up a few times. The chain couples TRBV5-1 to TRBJ2-3; D call uncertain. CDR3 size: 15 residues. Deletions cut 0 bases from V and 2 bases from J, with 10 bases between. CDR1 is SGHRS and CDR2 is YFSETQ in the germline V gene. CDR3 nucleotides: TGCGCCAGCAGCTTGGCCGTAGTCTCCACAGATACGCAGTATTTT. Residues: CASSLAVVSTDTQYF.

J is TRBJ2-2 and V is TRBV30; maybe TRBD2 (5 bases). V shed 4 bases and J shed 6 bases, with 15 bases lying between them. The length of the CDR3 is 14 residues. The germline V gene has CDR1 GTSNPN and CDR2 SVGIG (reference sequence). CDR3 sequence reads: CAWKVAAGAGELFF. The CDR3 DNA sequence: TGTGCCTGGAAAGTGGCGGCCGGGGCCGGGGAGCTGTTTTTT.

This clone was counted a few times. The rearrangement uses TRBV2 and TRBJ1-1; D is perhaps TRBD1 (5 bases). Trimming took 5 bases from V and 5 from J, leaving 12 bases between them. CDR1 and CDR2 from the germline V gene are SNHLY and FYNNEI. The CDR3 contains 13 residues. The CDR3 coding sequence is TGTGCCAGCAGTAGTGGGCAGGGAACTGAAGCTTTCTTT. It codes for CASSSGQGTEAFF.

The chain couples TRBV2 to TRBJ2-1, with TRBD2 matching 11 bases. Germline V lookup: CDR1 SNHLY, CDR2 FYNNEI. Trimming removed 4 bases from V and 5 bases from J; junction bases left unmatched: 4. This CDR3 comprises 15 residues. The CDR3, as DNA: TGTGCCAGCAGTGGGACTAGCGGGTCCAACAATGAGCAGTTCTTC. The encoded protein is CASSGTSGSNNEQFF. The whole variable domain, filled in from reference TRBV2 and TRBJ2-1, reads EPEVTQTPSHQVTQMGQEVILRCVPISNHLYFYWYRQILGQKVEFLVSFYNNEISEKSEIFDDQFSVERPDGSNFTLKIRSTKLEDSAMYFCASSGTSGSNNEQFFGPGTRLTVL.

The rearrangement links TRBV29-1 to TRBJ2-1, with TRBD2 matching over 7 bases. The germline V gene encodes CDR1 SQVTM and CDR2 ANQGSEA. With V trimmed by 7 bases and J by 6 bases, 3 bases remained unmatched. This CDR3 has 11 amino acids. This CDR3 reads CSGGEGNEQFF. As DNA, the CDR3 is TGCAGCGGTGGGGAGGGCAATGAGCAGTTCTTC.

V gene TRBV10-3 combines with J gene TRBJ2-5; D might be TRBD2 (5 bases). The CDR3 loop spans 14 amino acids. Germline values: CDR1 ENHRY, CDR2 SYGVKD. V was trimmed by 0 bases and J by 2 bases, leaving 7 bases between them. The CDR3 sequence: CAISESRGQETQYF. CDR3 coding DNA: TGTGCCATCAGTGAGTCGAGAGGGCAAGAGACCCAGTACTTC.

This clone was observed a handful of times. The genes are TRBV19 and TRBJ2-2; D perhaps matches TRBD1 (5 bases). The length of the CDR3 is 14 residues. The germline CDR1 and CDR2 sequences are LNHDA and SQIVND (reference sequence). V gave up 1 base and J gave up 6 bases, with 9 bases separating them. CDR3 nucleotide sequence: TGTGCCAGTAGTATAGGGGGCAGCTCCGGGGAGCTGTTTTTT. Translated, it gives CASSIGGSSGELFF.

In its sample, this clone was seen a few times. The chain carries TRBV6-6 and TRBJ2-7; no clear D gene. V gave up 4 bases and J gave up 3 bases, with 16 bases separating them. The CDR3 extends over 15 amino acids. The germline V gene has CDR1 MNHNY and CDR2 SVGAGI (reference sequence). The CDR3 bases are TGTGCCAGCAGTTCCGGAGTGCTAGTCCGCTACGAGCAGTACTTC. It is translated as CASSSGVLVRYEQYF.

This sequence joins TRBV6-6 and TRBJ1-5; D ambiguous. The V and J ends lost 0 bases and 4 bases respectively, with 10 bases between them. Germline V gene sequence: CDR1 MNHNY, CDR2 SVGAGI (reference sequence). This CDR3 has 15 amino acids. The CDR3 sequence: CASSYSGISNQPQHF. CDR3 DNA sequence: TGTGCCAGCAGTTACTCAGGGATTAGTAATCAGCCCCAGCATTTT.

The chain carries TRBV28 and TRBJ2-7; 8 nucleotides line up with TRBD1. Germline V lookup: CDR1 MDHEN, CDR2 SYDVKM. V dropped 6 bases and J dropped 2; count of bases not matched to a gene: 6. This CDR3 has 14 amino acids. CDR3 nucleotides: TGTGCCAGCAGATTTTCAGGGGGCCCCTACGAGCAGTACTTC. Amino acid sequence: CASRFSGGPYEQYF.

This clone was counted once. This CDR3 is also generated by other DNA sequences in the sample. The J gene is TRBJ2-5, the V gene TRBV30; D is possibly TRBD1 or TRBD2 (6 bases each). Trimming shortened V by 0 bases and J by 4 bases, and 9 bases separated the two germline ends. Germline lookup yields CDR1 GTSNPN and CDR2 SVGIG (reference sequence). The length of the CDR3 is 13 residues. This CDR3 reads CAWSVGGSETQYF. The CDR3 DNA follows: TGTGCCTGGAGTGTAGGGGGGTCAGAGACCCAGTACTTC.

This rearrangement joins TRBV25-1 to TRBJ2-7, with TRBD1 matching over 8 bases. V lost 6 bases and J lost 4; bases outside the gene matches: 8. CDR1 and CDR2 (germline): MGHDK, SYGVNS. This CDR3 is 14 amino acids long. The CDR3 loop reads CASRRQGMPYEQYF. CDR3 sequence (DNA): TGTGCCAGCAGAAGACAGGGGATGCCGTACGAGCAGTACTTC.

This clone turned up a few times. The chain employs TRBV15 and TRBJ2-1; D assignment may be TRBD1 or TRBD2 (5 bases each). The CDR3 length is 15 residues. Between the trimmed V and J ends, which lost 5 bases and 3 bases, there was a span of 14 bases. CDR1 is LNHNV and CDR2 is YYDKDF in the germline V gene (reference sequence). The CDR3 DNA reads as TGTGCCACCAGCGTCGGGACGGCTAACTACAATGAGCAGTTCTTC. Translating gives CATSVGTANYNEQFF.

This clone was seen only a few times. The V and J genes are TRBV7-3 and TRBJ2-7; D remains ambiguous. The CDR3 spans 15 residues. V lost 6 bases to trimming and J lost 0 bases, with 15 bases between them. Germline V gene sequence: CDR1 SGHTA, CDR2 FQGTGA. The CDR3 is CASRFGPDPSYEQYF. The DNA for the CDR3 is TGTGCCAGCAGGTTCGGGCCCGATCCCTCCTACGAGCAGTACTTC.

The chain has TRBV4-1 and TRBJ2-3; D not certain. The germline gives CDR1 MGHRA, CDR2 YSYEKL. This CDR3 is 15 amino acids long. V was trimmed by 1 base and J by 0 bases, leaving 8 bases between them. CDR3 coding DNA: TGCGCCAGCAGCCAAGTACGGATTAGCACAGATACGCAGTATTTT. Its protein product is CASSQVRISTDTQYF.

The rearrangement uses TRBV2 and TRBJ2-4, with TRBD2 matching 9 bases. The V and J ends lost 6 bases and 0 bases, in that order; junction bases with no gene match: 6. The CDR3 sequence is 16 residues long. From germline, CDR1 is SNHLY and CDR2 FYNNEI. CDR3 in amino acids: CASRRELAGAKNIQYF. For the CDR3, the DNA is TGTGCCAGCAGGAGGGAACTAGCGGGAGCCAAAAACATTCAGTACTTC.